This T cell receptor (beta chain) was identified during a study of T cells in women clearing cervical HPV infection. The CDR3 has 13 amino acids. CDR1 is GTSNPN and CDR2 is SVGIG in the germline V gene (reference sequence). Trimming pared 0 bases from V and 4 bases from J, leaving 9 bases between. Profiled with immunoSEQ multiplex PCR; TCRdb holds only in-frame clones, not every one. The table gives 15,000 to 20,000 clones; the top ten clones make up about a sixth of it. A word on this clone: Read coverage stops 3 residues before the CDR3 terminus; the germline J gene supplies the remainder.

The clonotype originates from a woman aged 18 to 69 with a cervical HPV16 infection that either progressed to CIN3+ or cleared (not recorded which). The chain combines TRBV30 with TRBJ1-2; no firm D call. The sequenced sample was blood buffy coat. The part of the CDR3 DNA that was read is TGTGCCTGGAGTGTGCTGGTTAGCTATGGC. Its protein is CAWSVLVSYG. The whole CDR3 sequence is CAWSVLVSYGYTF.